Shown below are 15 T cell receptor beta chains from a single sample sequenced in a study of T cells in localized non-small cell lung cancer. The protocol was immunoSEQ multiplex PCR, while the TCRdb copy is restricted to in-frame clones and leaves out a portion. The sample lists under 35,000 clones, more than 85% occurring once. Sequenced material: peripheral blood mononuclear cells, taken before any cancer treatment. These receptors came from a female donor older than 55 with stage II lung adenocarcinoma.

This rearrangement joins TRBV7-9 to TRBJ1-2; 10 nucleotides line up with TRBD1. V trimming: 0 bases; J trimming: 12 bases; junction bases outside the gene matches: 7. The CDR3 runs to 14 residues. CDR1 is SEHNR, CDR2 FQNEAQ, per germline (reference sequence). The CDR3 reads CASSLAGTGDQNTF. The CDR3 DNA reads as TGTGCCAGCAGCTTAGCGGGGACAGGGGATCAAAACACCTTC.

The V gene is TRBV5-8, the J gene TRBJ2-2, with TRBD1 identical over 9 bases. The V gene's germline CDR1 is SGHTS and CDR2 YDEGEE. V dropped 2 bases and J dropped 7; count of bases not matched to a gene: 9. The CDR3 totals 16 residues. As DNA, the CDR3 is TGTGCCAGCAGCTTTCCGGGACAGGGTACCGTCGGGGAGCTGTTTTTT. Protein product: CASSFPGQGTVGELFF.

V gene TRBV7-9 combines with J gene TRBJ1-1; maybe TRBD1 (5 bases). Germline CDR1 and CDR2: SEHNR and FQNEAQ (reference sequence). The CDR3 totals 15 residues. Trimming pared 1 base from V and 2 bases from J, leaving 11 bases between. The CDR3 nucleotides are TGTGCCAGCAGCTTAGGGAGACAGATCAACACTGAAGCTTTCTTT. Encoded protein: CASSLGRQINTEAFF.

The chain combines TRBV9 with TRBJ1-4; TRBD1 agrees at 7 bases. V shed 4 bases and J 3 bases; nucleotides not matched to a gene: 6. Looked up from germline, CDR1 is SGDLS and CDR2 is YYNGEE. CDR3 length: 15 residues. The CDR3 protein is CASSSEGTANEKLFF. CDR3 DNA: TGTGCCAGCAGCTCAGAAGGGACAGCTAATGAAAAACTGTTTTTT.

This clone was counted a single time. V gene TRBV7-6 combines with J gene TRBJ2-1, with 7 bases fitting TRBD2. The V and J ends lost 5 bases and 8 bases, in that order; junction bases with no gene match: 12. The CDR3 is 15 residues long. CDR1 is SGHVS and CDR2 is FNYEAQ in the germline V gene. The CDR3 protein is CASSVVGAGDDEQFF. CDR3 nucleotide sequence: TGTGCCAGCAGCGTAGTTGGGGCGGGAGACGATGAGCAGTTCTTC.

The gene calls are TRBV4-2 and TRBJ1-1; D not certain. This CDR3 spans 15 amino acids. Germline V CDR1 and CDR2: LGHNA, YNFKEQ. The germline V and J ends were trimmed by 4 bases and 1 base, with 13 bases remaining between them. CDR3 protein: CASSLVGRTNTEAFF. The DNA for the CDR3 is TGTGCCAGCAGCCTTGTCGGACGGACGAACACTGAAGCTTTCTTT.

V usage is TRBV5-4 and J usage is TRBJ2-7, with D uncertain. Germline V gene data show CDR1 as SGHNT and CDR2 as YYREEE (reference sequence). V lost 4 bases, J lost 2 bases, and 10 bases lay in between. The CDR3 runs 13 residues. The CDR3 region is CASSPDLAYEQYF. For the CDR3, the DNA is TGTGCCAGCAGCCCGGACCTGGCCTACGAGCAGTACTTC.

The rearrangement uses TRBV7-2 and TRBJ1-3; D remains unclear. This CDR3 contains 14 residues. Trimming took off 7 bases at V and 0 bases at J, with 10 bases between the two ends. Germline V gives CDR1 SGHTA, CDR2 FQGNSA. The CDR3 region has the DNA TGTGCCAGCACGTCATTGTCCTCTGGAAACACCATATATTTT. Protein product: CASTSLSSGNTIYF.

This clone was recorded once. The rearrangement uses TRBV5-1 and TRBJ1-1; D is unclear. The V gene lost 3 bases and the J gene lost 1 base, with 13 bases spanning the gap. The CDR3 has 15 amino acids. The germline V gene encodes CDR1 SGHRS and CDR2 YFSETQ. In nucleotides, the CDR3 is TGCGCCAGCAGCTCCCGGGCCCCAGGGAACACTGAAGCTTTCTTT. This gives the protein CASSSRAPGNTEAFF.

The chain employs TRBV19 and TRBJ1-2; perhaps TRBD1 as D (5 bases). The CDR3 contains 13 residues. Germline V gene lookup returns CDR1 LNHDA and CDR2 SQIVND (reference sequence). Trimming took off 6 bases at V and 5 bases at J, with 13 bases between the two ends. In DNA form, the CDR3 reads TGTGCCAGTAGCAGGGACGGGAGATATGGCTACACCTTC. Translated: CASSRDGRYGYTF.

The chain couples TRBV7-2 to TRBJ1-1; possible D gene TRBD1, 5 bases. The V end was cut by 1 base, the J end by 0 bases, with 9 bases between. Looked up from germline, CDR1 is SGHTA and CDR2 is FQGNSA. This CDR3 contains 15 residues. Written as DNA, the CDR3 is TGTGCCAGCAGCTTAGTGGGGCCCATGAACACTGAAGCTTTCTTT. Its protein product is CASSLVGPMNTEAFF.

The CDR3 sequence is CASLPRGTSEETQYF. CDR3 in DNA: TGTGCCAGCTTACCCAGGGGTACCTCAGAGGAGACCCAGTACTTC. The chain couples TRBV18 to TRBJ2-5, with a possible D match to TRBD1 (6 bases). Germline CDR1 and CDR2: KGHSH and LQKENI. CDR3 length: 15 amino acids. V was clipped by 7 bases and J by 5 bases, with 20 bases between them.

This clone has only one observation. The chain is built from TRBV28 and TRBJ2-2; D possibly corresponds to TRBD2 (6 bases). The germline V gene encodes CDR1 MDHEN and CDR2 SYDVKM. V was shortened by 5 bases and J by 5 bases, with 18 bases between the two germline ends. This CDR3 has 16 residues. The CDR3 DNA reads TGTGCCAGCAGTCCCTCCCCGGACTACGCAACCGGGGAGCTGTTTTTT. This sequence encodes CASSPSPDYATGELFF.

This clone was detected a few times. The J gene is TRBJ2-7, the V gene TRBV5-1, with 7 bases fitting TRBD1. The CDR3 totals 15 residues. The ends lost 1 base at V and 4 bases at J; junction bases unmatched: 8. Germline assignment: CDR1 SGHRS and CDR2 YFSETQ. The chain's CDR3 is CASSLSGRGMYEQYF. The CDR3 nucleotides are TGCGCCAGCAGCTTGTCCGGCAGGGGGATGTACGAGCAGTACTTC.

The V and J genes are TRBV2 and TRBJ1-1; 7 bases match TRBD1. The V and J ends lost 9 bases and 4 bases, in that order; junction bases with no gene match: 11. CDR3 length: 14 residues. The germline V gene has CDR1 SNHLY and CDR2 FYNNEI. Here the CDR3 reads CARRYSGQSTEAFF. The DNA for the CDR3 is TGTGCCAGACGATACTCGGGACAGAGCACTGAAGCTTTCTTT.